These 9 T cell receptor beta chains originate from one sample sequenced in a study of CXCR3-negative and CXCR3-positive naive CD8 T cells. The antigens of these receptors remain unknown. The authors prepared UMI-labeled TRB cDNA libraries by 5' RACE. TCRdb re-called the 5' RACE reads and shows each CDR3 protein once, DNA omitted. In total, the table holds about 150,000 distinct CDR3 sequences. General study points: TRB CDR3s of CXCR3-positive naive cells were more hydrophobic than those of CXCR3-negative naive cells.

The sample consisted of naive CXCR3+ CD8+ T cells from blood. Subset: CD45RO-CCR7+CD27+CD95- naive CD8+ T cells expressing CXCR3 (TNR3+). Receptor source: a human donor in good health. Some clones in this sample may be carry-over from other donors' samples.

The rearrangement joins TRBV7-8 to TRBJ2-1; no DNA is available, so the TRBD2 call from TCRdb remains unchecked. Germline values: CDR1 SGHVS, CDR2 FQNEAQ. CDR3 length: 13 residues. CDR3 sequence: CASTLRGYNEQFF.

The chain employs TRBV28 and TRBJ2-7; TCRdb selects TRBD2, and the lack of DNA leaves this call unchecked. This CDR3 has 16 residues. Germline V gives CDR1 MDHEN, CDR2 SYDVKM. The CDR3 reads CASSPRGGGGPYEQYF.

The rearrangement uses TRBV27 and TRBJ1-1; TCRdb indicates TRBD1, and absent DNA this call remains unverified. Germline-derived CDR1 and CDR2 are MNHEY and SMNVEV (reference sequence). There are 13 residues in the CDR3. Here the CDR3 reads CASSLGPGAEAFF.

CDR3: CASRMEADTEAFF. The chain uses TRBV28 and TRBJ1-1. In germline, CDR1 is MDHEN, CDR2 SYDVKM. The CDR3 spans 13 residues.

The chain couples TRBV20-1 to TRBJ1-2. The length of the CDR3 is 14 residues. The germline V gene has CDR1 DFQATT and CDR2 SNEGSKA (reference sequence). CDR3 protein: CSARDPGTNYGYTF.

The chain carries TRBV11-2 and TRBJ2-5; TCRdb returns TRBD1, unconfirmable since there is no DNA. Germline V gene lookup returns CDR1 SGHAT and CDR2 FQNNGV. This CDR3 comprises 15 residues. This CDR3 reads CASSFLGTGKETQYF.

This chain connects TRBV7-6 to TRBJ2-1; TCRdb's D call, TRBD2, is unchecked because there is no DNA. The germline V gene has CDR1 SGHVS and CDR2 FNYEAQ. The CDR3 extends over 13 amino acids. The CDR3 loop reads CASSDTRHNEQFF.

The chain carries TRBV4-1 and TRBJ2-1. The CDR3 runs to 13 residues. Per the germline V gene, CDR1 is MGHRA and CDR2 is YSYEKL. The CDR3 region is CASSQGGFNEQFF.

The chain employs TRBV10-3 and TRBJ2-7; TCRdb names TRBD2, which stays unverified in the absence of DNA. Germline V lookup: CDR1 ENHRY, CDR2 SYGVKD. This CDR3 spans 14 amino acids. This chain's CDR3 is CAISELAGENEQYF.